Sequencing of this TCR beta chain was carried out in a study of blood T cell repertoires in COVID-19. Across the whole study: Samples of COVID-19 (acute and convalescent) were obtained from the United States, Italy and Spain.

The germline CDR1 and CDR2 sequences are MNHEY and SMNVEV (reference sequence). V was pared by 5 bases and J by 0 bases, with 11 bases between. The CDR3 runs 15 residues. This clone was counted a few times. Authors' data handling: Cell counts per sample came from amplifying reference gene primers. Clones were read by immunoSEQ multiplex PCR, and TCRdb kept only the in-frame ones, dropping some. V and J calls and clone size are given by that table; D and trimming were obtained from the DNA. The data contain around 230,000 clones, roughly 84% of them singletons. Source material: peripheral blood. The V and J genes are TRBV27 and TRBJ1-3; unclear D gene. The TCR comes from a man aged 40-55 years who had recovered from COVID-19. CDR3 amino acids: CASSPNSLSGNTIYF. Here the CDR3 DNA reads TGTGCCAGCAGTCCCAACAGTCTCTCTGGAAACACCATATATTTT.